The T cell receptor (beta chain) described here comes from a study of monozygotic twins with inflammatory bowel disease. Per germline, CDR1 SEHNR and CDR2 FQNEAQ (reference sequence). This CDR3 is built from 14 residues. TCRdb re-analyzed the 5' RACE reads; it lists each CDR3 protein once, without DNA. The sample table includes 200,000 to 250,000 distinct CDR3 sequences. The material sequenced was blood. The chain couples TRBV7-9 to TRBJ2-1. The TCR originated in a human donor with ulcerative colitis or Crohn's disease, or a healthy co-twin of an affected twin (not recorded which). CDR3 residues: CASSSMLGNNEQFF.